The present T cell receptor beta chain was sequenced within a study of kidney transplant recipient with SARS-CoV-2 infection. This clonotype has a count of ten or more. The CDR3 loop spans 17 amino acids. V lost 5 bases, J lost 4 bases, and 23 bases lay in between. The germline gives CDR1 KGHSY, CDR2 FQNENV. TCRdb called the reads again in MiXCR, with one record for every CDR3 protein. The sample consists of 250,000 or so distinct CDR3 sequences, 25% to 30% of them appearing once. This specimen consisted of a blood sample, obtained at baseline and on roughly day 120 from a kidney transplant recipient. The receptor's source is a male patient in his 30s who had COVID-19 and was a kidney transplant recipient. A subset of T cells may come from the graft donor. The rearrangement joins TRBV16 to TRBJ1-2; no clear D. CDR3 DNA sequence: TGTGCCAGCAGCGTAATATGGGTCGTTAGAAAGACCTATGGCTACACCTTC. Its protein is CASSVIWVVRKTYGYTF.